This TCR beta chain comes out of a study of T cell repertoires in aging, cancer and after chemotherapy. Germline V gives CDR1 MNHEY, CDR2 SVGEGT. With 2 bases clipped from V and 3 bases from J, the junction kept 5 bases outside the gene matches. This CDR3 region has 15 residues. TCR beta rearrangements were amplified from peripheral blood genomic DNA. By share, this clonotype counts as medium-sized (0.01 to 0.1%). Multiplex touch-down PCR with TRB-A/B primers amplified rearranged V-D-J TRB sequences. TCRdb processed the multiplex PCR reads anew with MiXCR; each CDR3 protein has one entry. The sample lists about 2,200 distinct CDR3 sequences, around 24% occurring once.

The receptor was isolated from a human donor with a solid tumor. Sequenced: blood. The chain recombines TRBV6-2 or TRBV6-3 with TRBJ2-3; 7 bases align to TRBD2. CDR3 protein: CASSYVARGTDTQYF. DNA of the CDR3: TGTGCCAGCAGTTACGTCGCGCGGGGGACAGATACGCAGTATTTT.